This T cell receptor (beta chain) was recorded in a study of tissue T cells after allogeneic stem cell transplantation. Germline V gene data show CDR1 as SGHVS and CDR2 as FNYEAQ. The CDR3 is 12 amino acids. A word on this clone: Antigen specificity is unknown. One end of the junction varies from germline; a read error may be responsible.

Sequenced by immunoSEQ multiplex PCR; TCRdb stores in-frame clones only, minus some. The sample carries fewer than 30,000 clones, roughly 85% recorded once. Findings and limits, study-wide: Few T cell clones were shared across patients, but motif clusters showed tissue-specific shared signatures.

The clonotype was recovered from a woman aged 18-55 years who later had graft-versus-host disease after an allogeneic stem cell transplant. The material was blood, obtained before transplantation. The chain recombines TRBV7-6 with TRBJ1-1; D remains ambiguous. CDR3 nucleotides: TGTGCCAGCAGCTTAATTACACCGGCGGTCGATTTT. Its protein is CASSLITPAVDF.